The source of this T cell receptor (beta chain) is a study of breast tumors, draining lymph nodes, adjacent tissues. The lymph nodes were axillary draining lymph nodes from breast cancer patients. Losses at the gene ends were 3 bases for V and 6 bases for J; bases not matched to a gene: 10. The CDR3 is 16 residues long. Looked up from germline, CDR1 is MNHNY and CDR2 is SVGAGI (reference sequence). Overall study findings and caveats: That most tumor T cells come from lymph nodes remained unproven. Luminal-like breast cancer showed significantly higher tumor–nontumor repertoire similarity than basal-like. Tumors had less TCR diversity than lymph nodes, more than nontumor tissue.

Each CDR3 protein gets one entry after TCRdb re-called the multiplex PCR reads with MiXCR. Of around 140,000 distinct CDR3 sequences detected, approximately 20% appear once; the ten largest clones hold roughly 2.7%. This clonotype turned up a few times. Antigen specificity is unknown. This chain uses TRBV6-6 with TRBJ1-5, with 8 bases aligning to TRBD1. The source of this sequence is a female donor with breast cancer. Some clones in this sample may be carry-over from other donors' samples. The sample was axillary lymph node tissue. The CDR3: CASSYGTGGGFQPQHF. Here the CDR3 DNA reads TGTGCCAGCAGTTATGGGACAGGCGGTGGTTTTCAGCCCCAGCATTTT.